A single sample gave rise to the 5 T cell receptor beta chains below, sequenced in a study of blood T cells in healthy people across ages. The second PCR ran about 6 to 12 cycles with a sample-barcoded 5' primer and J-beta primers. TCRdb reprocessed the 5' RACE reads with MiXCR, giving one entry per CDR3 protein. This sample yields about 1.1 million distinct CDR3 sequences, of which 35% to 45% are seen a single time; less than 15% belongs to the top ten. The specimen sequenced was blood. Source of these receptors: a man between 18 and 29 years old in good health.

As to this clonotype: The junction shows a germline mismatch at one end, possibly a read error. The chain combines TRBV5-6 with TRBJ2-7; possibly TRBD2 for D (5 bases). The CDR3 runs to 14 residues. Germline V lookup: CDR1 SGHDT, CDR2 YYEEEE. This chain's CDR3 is CAGSGTRSSYEQYF. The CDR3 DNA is TGTGCCGGCAGCGGCACTAGAAGCTCCTACGAGCAGTACTTC.

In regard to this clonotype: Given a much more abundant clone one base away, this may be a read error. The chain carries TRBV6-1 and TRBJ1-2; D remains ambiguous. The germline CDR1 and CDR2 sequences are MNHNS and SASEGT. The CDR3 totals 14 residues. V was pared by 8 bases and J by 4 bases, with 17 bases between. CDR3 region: CASPKSARIYGYTF. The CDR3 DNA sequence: TGTGCCAGCCCCAAGTCGGCACGAATCTATGGCTACACCTTC.

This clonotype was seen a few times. This CDR3 reads CASSYSPLSGYGYTF. CDR3 nucleotide sequence: TGTGCCAGCAGTTACTCGCCGCTATCGGGCTATGGCTACACCTTC. The chain links TRBV6-2 or TRBV6-3 to TRBJ1-2; D is unresolved. CDR1 and CDR2 (germline): MNHEY, SVGEGT. V was cut by 0 bases and J by 4 bases, with 12 bases left in between. CDR3 length: 15 amino acids.

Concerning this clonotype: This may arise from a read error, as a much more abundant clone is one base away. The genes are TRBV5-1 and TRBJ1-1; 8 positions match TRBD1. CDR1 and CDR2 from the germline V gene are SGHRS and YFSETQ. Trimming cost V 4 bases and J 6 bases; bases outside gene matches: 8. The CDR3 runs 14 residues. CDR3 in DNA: TGCGCCAGCAGCACGGGACAGGCTAACGCTGAAGCTTTCTTT. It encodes CASSTGQANAEAFF.

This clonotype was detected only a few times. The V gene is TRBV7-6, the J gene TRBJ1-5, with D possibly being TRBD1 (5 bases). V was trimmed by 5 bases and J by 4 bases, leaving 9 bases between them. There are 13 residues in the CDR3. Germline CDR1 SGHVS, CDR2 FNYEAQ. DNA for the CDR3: TGTGCCAGCAGCGACAGCGAAAATCAGCCCCAGCATTTT. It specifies CASSDSENQPQHF.